The rows below give T cell receptor beta chains drawn from one sample of a study of CD8 T cells in Susac syndrome. A single record per CDR3 protein comes from TCRdb applying MiXCR to the immunoSEQ multiplex PCR reads. Altogether 150,000 to 200,000 distinct CDR3 sequences are present, 90% to 95% being singletons, with the ten largest covering roughly 0.087%. The sample consisted of CD4+ T cells from PBMCs. These receptors were obtained from a human donor with Susac syndrome. CDR3s include the opening cysteine and the closing phenylalanine or tryptophan. A D gene is named only where the DNA matches it firmly. Size is stated for part of the rows, as once, few or many counts, or as a class when the clone is expanded.

j_gene	abundance	v_gene	d_gene	CDR3nt	CDR3aa
TRBJ1-5	.	TRBV20-1	.	TGCAGTGCTAGGGGCCGGGGCAATCAGCCCCAGCATTTT	CSARGRGNQPQHF
TRBJ2-6	.	TRBV27	.	TGTGCCAGCAGTTCTAATACAGGGTTTGGGGCCAACGTCCTGACTTTC	CASSSNTGFGANVLTF
TRBJ1-1	.	TRBV3-1	.	TGTGCCAGCAGCCGGGTACAGGGGAACACTGAAGCTTTCTTT	CASSRVQGNTEAFF
TRBJ1-6	once	TRBV12-3/TRBV12-4	.	TGTGCCAGCAGTTTAGGCTTAAATTCACCCCTCCACTTT	CASSLGLNSPLHF
TRBJ2-1	.	TRBV5-6	.	TGTGCCAGCACCCGGGGGCAGGACTCCTACAATGAGCAGTTCTTC	CASTRGQDSYNEQFF
TRBJ2-7	.	TRBV9	.	TGTGCCAGCAGCGTAGATCAGGGCTCCTACGAGCAGTACTTC	CASSVDQGSYEQYF
TRBJ2-5	.	TRBV18	.	TGTGCCAGCTCACCACGGGGGACCCAAGAGACCCAGTACTTC	CASSPRGTQETQYF
TRBJ2-1	once	TRBV10-3	TRBD2	TGTGCCATCAGTGAGTCGACGGCGGGTGTAGCGGGGGGCTCCTACAATGAGCAGTTCTTC	CAISESTAGVAGGSYNEQFF
TRBJ2-7	.	TRBV20-1	TRBD1	TGCAGTGCTGTTAGGACAGGGGGAACCTACGAGCAGTACTTC	CSAVRTGGTYEQYF
TRBJ1-2	.	TRBV10-3	.	TGTGCCACCCGGACAGAATCTAACTATGGCTACACCTTC	CATRTESNYGYTF
TRBJ2-7	few	TRBV2	.	TGTGCCAGCAGCGGCCTCTACGAGCAGTACTTC	CASSGLYEQYF
TRBJ2-1	.	TRBV12-3/TRBV12-4	.	TGTGCCAGCAGCCAAGTCGACGGTGAGCAGTTCTTC	CASSQVDGEQFF
TRBJ1-4	.	TRBV3-1	.	TGTGCCAGCAGCCAGGCGAGTGGTGAAAAACTGTTTTTT	CASSQASGEKLFF
TRBJ1-4	once	TRBV15	.	TGTGCCACCAGCACACCGGGATCATCTAATGAAAAACTGTTTTTT	CATSTPGSSNEKLFF
TRBJ2-7	.	TRBV19	.	TGTGCCAGTAGTTCTGGGATCATCTCGTACGAGCAGTACTTC	CASSSGIISYEQYF
TRBJ2-7	.	TRBV20-1	.	TGCTTCTGCTGCTTCTGGGCAACCCAACACCGGCAGTACTTC	CFCCFWATQHRQYF
TRBJ2-7	.	TRBV11-1	.	TGTGCCAGCAGCTCCCGAGGTGAATCCTACGAGCAGTACTTC	CASSSRGESYEQYF
TRBJ1-1	.	TRBV30	.	TGTGCCTGGAGTGGTGGGAAAGGACGGAACACTGAAGCTTTCTTT	CAWSGGKGRNTEAFF
TRBJ2-7	.	TRBV11-3	.	TGTGCCAGCAGCCTAAATAGGGGGACACCCCGCAAAATCTACGAGCAGTACTTC	CASSLNRGTPRKIYEQYF
TRBJ2-5	.	TRBV6-4	TRBD1	TGTGCCAGCAGCGGACAGGGCGGCGAGACCCAGTACTTC	CASSGQGGETQYF
TRBJ2-2	.	TRBV9	TRBD2	TGTGCCAGCAGCGCCATACCTAGCGGCGGGGGAAAGGCCGGGGAGCTGTTTTTT	CASSAIPSGGGKAGELFF
TRBJ1-6	.	TRBV9	TRBD1	TGTGCCAGCAGCCCATGGGACAGCCGTAATTCACCCCTCCACTTT	CASSPWDSRNSPLHF
TRBJ2-5	.	TRBV3-1	.	TGTGCCAGCAGCCTTGTAGCGAGGAAGTACCAAGAGACCCAGTACTTC	CASSLVARKYQETQYF
TRBJ2-1	.	TRBV5-1	TRBD2	TGCGCCAGCAGCGAGGAGGGACTAGCGGGAGTTAATGAGCAGTTCTTC	CASSEEGLAGVNEQFF
TRBJ2-1	.	TRBV12-3/TRBV12-4	TRBD2	TGTGCCAGCAGCCCATTAGCGGGAGTGGGGGACAATGAGCAGTTCTTC	CASSPLAGVGDNEQFF
TRBJ1-1	few	TRBV19	.	TGTGCCAGTAGTGCGACAGCAAACACTGAAGCTTTCTTT	CASSATANTEAFF
TRBJ2-7	.	TRBV5-1	.	TGCGCCAGCAACCGGGGGACTGGAATAGGAGAGCAGTACTTC	CASNRGTGIGEQYF
TRBJ2-7	.	TRBV25-1	.	TGTGCCAGCACTGCAGAGACGGATCGCTCCTACGAGCAGTACTTC	CASTAETDRSYEQYF
TRBJ2-7	.	TRBV2	TRBD1	TGTGCCAGCAGTGACCCTGGACAGGCAAAATACGAGCAGTACTTC	CASSDPGQAKYEQYF
TRBJ1-1	.	TRBV18	.	TGTGCCAGCTCACCCGGGACGGTGAACACTGAAGCTTTCTTT	CASSPGTVNTEAFF
TRBJ2-1	.	TRBV4-2	TRBD2	TGTGCCAGCAGCCAAGTCTTCGTGGGAGGGCAGGGTGAGCAGTTCTTC	CASSQVFVGGQGEQFF